This entry concerns a single T cell receptor (beta chain). Original processing methods: Amplification with reference gene primers provided the estimates of nucleated cell counts. The method was immunoSEQ multiplex PCR; TCRdb's version includes in-frame clones alone and lacks a portion of them. V and J calls and clone size are those listed in that table; D and trimming were worked out from the DNA. This table holds over 250,000 clones, about 91% found once. The source of the sample is a study of blood T cell repertoires in COVID-19. The wider study: T cells, B-cell-depleted T cells, or PBMCs supplied cDNA or gDNA.

The CDR3 loop spans 15 amino acids. Germline V gene lookup returns CDR1 SGHRS and CDR2 YFSETQ. V dropped 7 bases and J dropped 1 base, with 18 bases sitting between them. One Seattle source followed patients from active infection through their disease course. This sequence originates from a person aged 18 to 30 with COVID-19, enrolled during active disease. The rearrangement joins TRBV5-1 to TRBJ2-7; weak D call: TRBD1 (5 bases). The sequencing input was peripheral blood. The CDR3 loop reads CASSSMGPPSYEQYF. In DNA, the CDR3 is TGCGCCAGCTCCTCTATGGGGCCGCCGTCCTACGAGCAGTACTTC.